This entry describes one T cell receptor (beta chain). The antigen remains undetermined. After constant-region reverse-primer amplification, full-length variable regions underwent semi-nested PCR with Nested Universal Primer A. MiXCR, applied by TCRdb to the 5' RACE reads, yields one record per CDR3 protein. Of 62,000 or so distinct CDR3 sequences in the sample, more than 25% are singletons; the top ten hold around 2.1%. The sorted Tregs were CD4+CD25+CD127-/low cells. Germline assignment: CDR1 MNHEY and CDR2 SVGEGT. V gave up 0 bases and J gave up 9 bases, with 8 bases separating them. This CDR3 is built from 12 residues. Overall study findings and caveats: Tumor Tregs overlapped most with tumor, then blood, naive CD4+ cells.

The specimen sequenced was tumor-infiltrating Tregs sorted from the breast tumor. This receptor was identified in a female donor with breast cancer. The J gene is TRBJ2-5, the V gene TRBV6-2 or TRBV6-3; D unresolved. CDR3: CASSYSLPPQYF. DNA of the CDR3: TGTGCCAGCAGTTACTCTCTGCCGCCCCAGTACTTC.